These 12 T cell receptor beta chains originate from one sample sequenced in a study of T cells in Graves' hyperthyroidism and ophthalmopathy. TCR beta CDR3 regions were amplified from RNA transcripts. With the HTBI primer set, the TCR CDR3 went through a first round of RT-PCR. MiXCR was run by TCRdb on the multiplex PCR reads, yielding one entry per CDR3 protein. This sample has some 550,000 distinct CDR3 sequences; roughly 15% occur once, and the top ten carry around 3.3%. The sequenced material came from blood. The receptors shown here come from a middle-aged woman with Graves' ophthalmopathy.

This clonotype was recorded many times. The J gene is TRBJ1-3, the V gene TRBV5-1, with 7 bases that match TRBD1. The CDR3 extends over 15 amino acids. Germline V gives CDR1 SGHRS, CDR2 YFSETQ. The V gene end was trimmed by 0 bases and the J gene end by 7 bases; junction bases not matched to a gene: 7. For the CDR3, the DNA is TGCGCCAGCAGCTTGGAGGGGGCACGATTGAACACCATATATTTT. Amino acid sequence: CASSLEGARLNTIYF.

Regarding this clonotype: A read error may be the cause here, since a much bigger clone is one base away. The CDR3 DNA reads as TGCGCCAGCAGCACGGGAGTCCTAGCGGGAGTTTCCTACAATAAGCAGTTCTTC. Encoded protein: CASSTGVLAGVSYNKQFF. The chain is built from TRBV5-1 and TRBJ2-1, with 10 bases lining up with TRBD2. Germline values: CDR1 SGHRS, CDR2 YFSETQ. The CDR3 length is 18 residues.

This clonotype has a count of ten or more. This chain uses TRBV30 with TRBJ2-3, with a tentative D call TRBD2 (6 bases). V shed 0 bases and J shed 2 bases, with 12 bases lying between them. The CDR3 is 15 amino acids. The germline gives CDR1 GTSNPN, CDR2 SVGIG (reference sequence). The CDR3 protein is CAWSVAGRFTDTQYF. The CDR3 DNA is TGTGCCTGGAGTGTAGCGGGCAGGTTCACAGATACGCAGTATTTT.

This clonotype showed up many times. V and J are TRBV20-1 and TRBJ2-3, with D unresolved. V lost 6 bases and J lost 8, with 15 bases in between. In germline, CDR1 is DFQATT, CDR2 SNEGSKA (reference sequence). The CDR3 contains 12 residues. CDR3 nucleotide sequence: TGCAGTGCCTCCCTCGTTCGACTTACGCAGTATTTT. It codes for CSASLVRLTQYF.

This clonotype was detected many times. The chain couples TRBV2 to TRBJ2-7, with 8 bases aligning to TRBD1. In germline, CDR1 is SNHLY, CDR2 FYNNEI. There are 16 residues in the CDR3. V shed 5 bases, J shed 2 bases, and the junction held 11 bases outside the gene matches. In DNA, the CDR3 is TGTGCCAGCAGTTCCTTATCGACAGGGGTACCCTACGAGCAGTACTTC. Its protein is CASSSLSTGVPYEQYF.

This clonotype was seen many times. The V and J genes are TRBV3-1 and TRBJ2-3; maybe TRBD1 (6 bases). Germline V gene sequence: CDR1 LGHDT, CDR2 YNNKEL (reference sequence). The CDR3 sequence is 16 residues long. The V gene lost 4 bases and the J gene lost 1 base, with 15 bases spanning the gap. The CDR3 loop is CASSLKQTGRTDTQYF. Written as DNA, the CDR3 is TGTGCCAGCAGCCTAAAGCAGACAGGACGCACAGATACGCAGTATTTT.

This clonotype was detected a few times. The rearrangement joins TRBV6-1 to TRBJ2-1; D unresolved. The germline CDR1 and CDR2 sequences are MNHNS and SASEGT. CDR3 length equals 16 residues. The V end lost 2 bases, the J end lost 4 bases, and 15 bases lay between the germline ends. CDR3 nucleotides: TGTGCCAGCAGTGAAAGTGCCATGAGGTGGTACAATGAGCAGTTCTTC. Residues: CASSESAMRWYNEQFF.

This clonotype was seen at least ten times. This chain links TRBV5-6 with TRBJ2-3; D ambiguous. This CDR3 contains 15 residues. Germline V gene sequence: CDR1 SGHDT, CDR2 YYEEEE. V lost 4 bases and J 0 bases, leaving 12 bases between the germline ends. CDR3 DNA: TGTGCCAGCAGCCTCACGCCGACTAGCACAGATACGCAGTATTTT. Residues: CASSLTPTSTDTQYF.

The chain recombines TRBV12-5 with TRBJ2-1; 12 positions match TRBD1. Per germline, CDR1 LGHNT and CDR2 FRNRAP. The CDR3 contains 17 residues. Trimming removed 5 bases from V and 7 bases from J; junction bases left unmatched: 12. CDR3 sequence: CASGTPGQGAAWNEQFF. As DNA, the CDR3 is TGTGCTAGTGGTACGCCGGGACAGGGGGCTGCTTGGAATGAGCAGTTCTTC.

This clonotype was found a few times. The chain couples TRBV3-1 to TRBJ2-1, with D unclear. CDR1 LGHDT and CDR2 YNNKEL come from the germline V gene (reference sequence). Trimming stripped 2 bases from V and 10 bases from J, with 12 bases between. The CDR3 is made up of 13 amino acids. CDR3 sequence (DNA): TGTGCCAGCAGCCAATCGGGTCTGAGGGAGCAGTTCTTC. The encoded protein is CASSQSGLREQFF.

This clonotype came up a few times. The CDR3 nucleotides are TGCGCCATCCCCCCCGGAAAAGGGAACACCGGGGAGCTGTTTTTT. Translation: CAIPPGKGNTGELFF. The chain employs TRBV5-1 and TRBJ2-2; D is uncertain. Deletions cut 9 bases from V and 1 base from J, with 16 bases between. The CDR3 is 15 residues long. Germline V gene lookup returns CDR1 SGHRS and CDR2 YFSETQ.

This clonotype occurred many times. The V and J genes are TRBV28 and TRBJ2-7; D gene uncertain. Germline CDR1 reads MDHEN; CDR2 reads SYDVKM. This CDR3 spans 12 amino acids. V was trimmed by 1 base and J by 5 bases, leaving 6 bases between them. The CDR3 region has the DNA TGTGCCAGCAGTTTATACAGAAACGAGCAGTACTTC. This encodes CASSLYRNEQYF. The full variable domain, with the rest looked up from reference TRBV28 and TRBJ2-7, is DVKVTQSSRYLVKRTGEKVFLECVQDMDHENMFWYRQDPGLGLRLIYFSYDVKMKEKGDIPEGYSVSREKKERFSLILESASTNQTSMYLCASSLYRNEQYFGPGTRLTVT.